This T cell receptor (beta chain) was sequenced for a study of cytomegalovirus exposure and HLA in healthy donors. A few counts support this clone. This CDR3 has 13 amino acids. Germline V lookup: CDR1 MNHNS, CDR2 SASEGT. Deletions cut 7 bases from V and 2 bases from J, with 9 bases between. PCR used 60 Vbeta primers and 13 Jbeta primers. Clones were sequenced by immunoSEQ multiplex PCR, and TCRdb holds only the in-frame ones, with some missing. The sample gives some 150,000 clones, roughly 79% of which show up once; around 1.3% is in the top ten. The sequenced material came from PBMCs. The clonotype originates from a woman aged 50 to 60 in good health and CMV-seronegative. The chain combines TRBV6-1 with TRBJ1-5, with a tentative D call TRBD1 (5 bases). The DNA of the CDR3 is TGTGCCAGCATAGGGGTGGGCAATCAGCCCCAGCATTTT. It encodes CASIGVGNQPQHF.